This T cell receptor beta chain was sequenced in a study of OX40 agonist ivuxolimab in advanced cancers. Clones were read by immunoSEQ multiplex PCR, and TCRdb kept only the in-frame ones, dropping some. Counted here are over 65,000 clones, 85% to 95% occurring once; the ten biggest clones make up approximately 10%. Worth noting for this clone: Its antigen is unknown.

Exclusion applied to patients with autoimmune disease history or systemic immunosuppression. CDR1 is LGHNA, CDR2 YNFKEQ, per germline. V lost 3 bases, J lost 3 bases, and 4 bases stayed unmatched. The CDR3 has 15 residues. Findings of the study overall: Patients with a partial response at 0.1-3.0 mg/kg had among the lowest clonal expansion. Expanded clones belonging to CD8+ T cells outnumbered, on average, those of CD4+. Within 6 weeks, CD4+ and CD8+ blood T cells expanded clonally at 0.1 to 3.0 mg/kg.

The rearrangement links TRBV4-2 to TRBJ2-7, with TRBD1 identical over 11 bases. Sequenced here: CD4+ or CD8+ T cells sorted from blood, sampled in a trial of the OX40 agonist ivuxolimab. The receptor was isolated from an adult with an advanced solid tumor such as melanoma, head and neck, liver or kidney cancer. The CDR3 sequence: CASSQAGTGGYEQYF. For the CDR3, the DNA is TGTGCCAGCAGCCAGGCCGGGACAGGGGGCTACGAGCAGTACTTC.